The 4 T cell receptor beta chains reported below all come from one sample, sequenced in a study of blood T cell repertoires in COVID-19. Measured with immunoSEQ multiplex PCR; TCRdb has only the in-frame clones, and not every one. Of around 63,000 clones in the sample, roughly 89% are singletons; the top ten hold 1.3%. The specimen sequenced was peripheral blood. Every receptor here comes from a woman of 80 years or more with acute or convalescent COVID-19.

V and J are TRBV7-2 and TRBJ1-3; D is unclear. Germline lookup yields CDR1 SGHTA and CDR2 FQGNSA. The CDR3 is 16 residues long. V was clipped by 1 base and J by 0 bases, with 10 bases between them. CDR3 protein: CASSLDGVSSGNTIYF. The CDR3, as DNA: TGTGCCAGCAGCTTAGATGGTGTCAGCTCTGGAAACACCATATATTTT.

Here the CDR3 reads CASSPTGASALHF. The CDR3 DNA follows: TGCGCCAGCAGCCCGACAGGAGCATCAGCCCTCCACTTT. The chain couples TRBV4-3 to TRBJ1-6, with D tentatively TRBD1 (6 bases). This CDR3 spans 13 amino acids. Germline V gene data show CDR1 as LGHNA and CDR2 as YSLEER. With 4 bases removed from V and 14 bases from J, the gap between germline ends came to 15 bases.

The chain is built from TRBV27 and TRBJ2-1; 11 positions match TRBD2. The CDR3 loop spans 17 amino acids. Looked up from germline, CDR1 is MNHEY and CDR2 is SMNVEV (reference sequence). The J segment lost 0 bases and the V segment lost 2 bases, leaving 3 bases of the junction unmatched. The CDR3, as DNA: TGTGCCAGCAGTTTAGACACTAGCGGGAGCTCCTACAATGAGCAGTTCTTC. Translating gives CASSLDTSGSSYNEQFF.

This chain connects TRBV3-1 (or the pseudogene TRBV3-2) to TRBJ1-2; tentative D call: TRBD1 (5 bases). V lost 1 base to trimming and J lost 3 bases, with 18 bases between them. This CDR3 is built from 17 residues. Per the germline V gene, CDR1 is LGHDT and CDR2 is YNNKEL (reference sequence). The chain's CDR3 is CASSQGRWGEGYYGYTF. CDR3 sequence (DNA): TGTGCCAGCAGCCAAGGGAGGTGGGGGGAAGGTTACTATGGCTACACCTTC.